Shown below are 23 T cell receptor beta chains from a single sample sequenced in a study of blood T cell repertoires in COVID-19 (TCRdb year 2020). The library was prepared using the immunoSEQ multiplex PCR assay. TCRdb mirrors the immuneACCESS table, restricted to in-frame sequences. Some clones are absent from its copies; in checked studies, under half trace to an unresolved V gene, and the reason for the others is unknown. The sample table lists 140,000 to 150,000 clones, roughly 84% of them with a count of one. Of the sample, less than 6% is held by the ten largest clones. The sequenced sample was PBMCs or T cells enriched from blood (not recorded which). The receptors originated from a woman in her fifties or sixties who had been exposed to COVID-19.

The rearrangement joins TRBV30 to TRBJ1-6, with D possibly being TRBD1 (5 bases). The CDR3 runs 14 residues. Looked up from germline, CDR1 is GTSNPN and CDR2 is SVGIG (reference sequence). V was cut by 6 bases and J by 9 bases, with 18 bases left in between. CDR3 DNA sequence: TGTGCCTGCGACAGTGGCCGGTTGGCTTCACCCCTCCACTTT. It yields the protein CACDSGRLASPLHF.

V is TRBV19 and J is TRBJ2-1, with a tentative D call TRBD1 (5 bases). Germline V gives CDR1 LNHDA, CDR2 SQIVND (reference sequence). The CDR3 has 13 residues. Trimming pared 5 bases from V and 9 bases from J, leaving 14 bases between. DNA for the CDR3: TGTGCCAGTAGTTCCCAGGGCCAGGGTGAGCAGTTCTTC. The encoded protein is CASSSQGQGEQFF.

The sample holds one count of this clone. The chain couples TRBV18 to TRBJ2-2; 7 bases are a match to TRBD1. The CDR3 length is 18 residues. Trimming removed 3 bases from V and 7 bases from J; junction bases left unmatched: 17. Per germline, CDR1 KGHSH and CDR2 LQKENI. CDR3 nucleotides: TGTGCCAGCTCACCCACAAGCGGAGGACAGGCAAGAGGCGGGGAGCTGTTTTTT. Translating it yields CASSPTSGGQARGGELFF. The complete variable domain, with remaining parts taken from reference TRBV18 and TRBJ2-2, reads NAGVMQNPRHLVRRRGQEARLRCSPMKGHSHVYWYRQLPEEGLKFMVYLQKENIIDESGMPKERFSAEFPKEGPSILRIQQVVRGDSAAYFCASSPTSGGQARGGELFFGEGSRLTVL.

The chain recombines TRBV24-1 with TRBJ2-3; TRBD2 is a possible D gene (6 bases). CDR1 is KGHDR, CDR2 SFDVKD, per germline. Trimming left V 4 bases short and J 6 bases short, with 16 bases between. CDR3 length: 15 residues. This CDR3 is CATSDSTRISDTQYF. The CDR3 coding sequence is TGTGCCACCAGTGACTCGACTAGGATATCGGATACGCAGTATTTT.

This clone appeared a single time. In DNA, the CDR3 is TGTGCCAGCGGCACAGGGGGCCCCTACGAGCAGTACTTC. It encodes CASGTGGPYEQYF. The chain links TRBV7-8 to TRBJ2-7, with 9 bases lining up with TRBD1. Germline V gene data show CDR1 as SGHVS and CDR2 as FQNEAQ. CDR3 length equals 13 residues. Trimming removed 8 bases from V and 2 bases from J; junction bases left unmatched: 4.

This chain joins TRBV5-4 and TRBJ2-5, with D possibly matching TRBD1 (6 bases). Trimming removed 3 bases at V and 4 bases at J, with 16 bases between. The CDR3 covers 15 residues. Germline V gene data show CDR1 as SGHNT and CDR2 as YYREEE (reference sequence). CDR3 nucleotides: TGTGCCAGCAGCTCCCGGGACACTTGGACAGAGACCCAGTACTTC. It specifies CASSSRDTWTETQYF.

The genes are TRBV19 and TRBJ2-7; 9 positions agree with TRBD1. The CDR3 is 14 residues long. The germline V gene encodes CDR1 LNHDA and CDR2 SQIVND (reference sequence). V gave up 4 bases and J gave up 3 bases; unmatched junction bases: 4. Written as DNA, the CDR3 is TGTGCCAGTAGTACGGGACAGGGAGTCTACGAGCAGTACTTC. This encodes CASSTGQGVYEQYF.

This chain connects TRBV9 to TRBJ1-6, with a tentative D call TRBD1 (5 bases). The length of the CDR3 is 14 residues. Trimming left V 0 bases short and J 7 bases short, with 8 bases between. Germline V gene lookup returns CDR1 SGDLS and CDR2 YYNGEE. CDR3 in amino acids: CASSVAGLNSPLHF. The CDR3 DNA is TGTGCCAGCAGCGTAGCAGGGTTGAATTCACCCCTCCACTTT.

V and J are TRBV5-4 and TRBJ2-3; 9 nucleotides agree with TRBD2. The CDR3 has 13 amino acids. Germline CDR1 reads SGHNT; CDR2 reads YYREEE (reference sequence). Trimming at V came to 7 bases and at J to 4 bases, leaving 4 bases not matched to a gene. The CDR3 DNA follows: TGTGCCAGCGGGGGACTAGCTGCAGATACGCAGTATTTT. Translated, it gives CASGGLAADTQYF.

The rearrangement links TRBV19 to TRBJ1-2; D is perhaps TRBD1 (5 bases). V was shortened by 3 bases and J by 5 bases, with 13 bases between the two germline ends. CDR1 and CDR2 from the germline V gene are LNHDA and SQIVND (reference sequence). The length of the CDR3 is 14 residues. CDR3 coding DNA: TGTGCCAGTAGTATTGGGGCCTCGGGTTATGGCTACACCTTC. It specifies CASSIGASGYGYTF.

CDR3 sequence (DNA): TGTGCCAGCAGCTGGACAGGGATGGTCTACGAGCAGTACTTC. It specifies CASSWTGMVYEQYF. J is TRBJ2-7 and V is TRBV7-8; 8 bases are a match to TRBD1. Unmatched junction bases numbered 5, after V lost 4 bases and J lost 3 bases. In germline, CDR1 is SGHVS, CDR2 FQNEAQ. The CDR3 has 14 residues. Based on the CDR3 plus reference TRBV7-8 and TRBJ2-7, the full variable domain is GAGVSQSPRYKVAKRGQDVALRCDPISGHVSLFWYQQALGQGPEFLTYFQNEAQLDKSGLPSDRFFAERPEGSVSTLKIQRTQQEDSAVYLCASSWTGMVYEQYFGPGTRLTVT.

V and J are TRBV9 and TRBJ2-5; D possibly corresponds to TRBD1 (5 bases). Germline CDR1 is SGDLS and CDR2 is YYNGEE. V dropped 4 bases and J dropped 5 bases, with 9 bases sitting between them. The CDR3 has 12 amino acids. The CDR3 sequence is CASSRGFETQYF. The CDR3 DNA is TGTGCCAGCAGCAGGGGCTTCGAGACCCAGTACTTC. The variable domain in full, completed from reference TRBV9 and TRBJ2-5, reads DSGVTQTPKHLITATGQRVTLRCSPRSGDLSVYWYQQSLDQGLQFLIQYYNGEERAKGNILERFSAQQFPDLHSELNLSSLELGDSALYFCASSRGFETQYFGPGTRLLVL.

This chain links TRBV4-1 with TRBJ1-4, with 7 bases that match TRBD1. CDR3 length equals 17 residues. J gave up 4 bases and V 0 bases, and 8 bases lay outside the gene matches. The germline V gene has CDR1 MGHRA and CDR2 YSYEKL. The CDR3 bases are TGCGCCAGCAGCCAAGATAGGTCCCGACAGGGTAATGAAAAACTGTTTTTT. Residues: CASSQDRSRQGNEKLFF.

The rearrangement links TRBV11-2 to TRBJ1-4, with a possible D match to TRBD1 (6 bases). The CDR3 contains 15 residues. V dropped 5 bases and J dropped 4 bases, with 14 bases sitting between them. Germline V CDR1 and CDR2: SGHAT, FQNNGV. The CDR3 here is CASSPLDSFNEKLFF. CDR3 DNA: TGTGCCAGCAGCCCTCTGGACAGCTTTAATGAAAAACTGTTTTTT. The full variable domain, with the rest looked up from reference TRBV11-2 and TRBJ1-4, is EAGVAQSPRYKIIEKRQSVAFWCNPISGHATLYWYQQILGQGPKLLIQFQNNGVVDDSQLPKDRFSAERLKGVDSTLKIQPAKLEDSAVYLCASSPLDSFNEKLFFGSGTQLSVL.

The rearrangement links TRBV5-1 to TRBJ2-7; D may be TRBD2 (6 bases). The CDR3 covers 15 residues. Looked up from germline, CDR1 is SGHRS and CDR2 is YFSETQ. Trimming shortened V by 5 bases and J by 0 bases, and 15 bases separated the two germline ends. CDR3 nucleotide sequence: TGCGCCAGCAGACGGGAGAGTACCAGCTCCTACGAGCAGTACTTC. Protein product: CASRRESTSSYEQYF.

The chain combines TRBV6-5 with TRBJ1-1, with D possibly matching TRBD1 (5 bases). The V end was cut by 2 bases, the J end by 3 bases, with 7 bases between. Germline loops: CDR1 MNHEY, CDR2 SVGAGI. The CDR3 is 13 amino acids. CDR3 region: CASSYKGDTEAFF. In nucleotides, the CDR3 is TGTGCCAGCAGTTACAAAGGGGACACTGAAGCTTTCTTT.

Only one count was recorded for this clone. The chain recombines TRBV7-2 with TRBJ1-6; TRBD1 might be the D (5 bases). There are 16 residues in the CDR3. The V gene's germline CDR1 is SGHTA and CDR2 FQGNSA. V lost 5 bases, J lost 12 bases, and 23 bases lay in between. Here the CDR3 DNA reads TGTGCCAGCAGCCAACCGGCCGGGCAGGGCAGTGGACCCCTCCACTTT. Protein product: CASSQPAGQGSGPLHF. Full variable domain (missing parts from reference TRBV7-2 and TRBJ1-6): GAGVSQSPSNKVTEKGKDVELRCDPISGHTALYWYRQSLGQGLEFLIYFQGNSAPDKSGLPSDRFSAERTGGSVSTLTIQRTQQEDSAVYLCASSQPAGQGSGPLHFGNGTRLTVT.

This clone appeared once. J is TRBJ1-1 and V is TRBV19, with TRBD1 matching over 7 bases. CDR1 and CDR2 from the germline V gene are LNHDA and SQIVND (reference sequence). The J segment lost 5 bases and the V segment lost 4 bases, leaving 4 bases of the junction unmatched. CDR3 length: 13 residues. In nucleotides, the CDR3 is TGTGCCAGTAGTACCGACAGGGCGACTGAAGCTTTCTTT. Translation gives CASSTDRATEAFF.

This chain's CDR3 is CASRLTGSSYNEQFF. In nucleotides, the CDR3 is TGCGCCAGCAGGCTAACAGGGAGCTCCTACAATGAGCAGTTCTTC. The chain has TRBV5-1 and TRBJ2-1, with a possible D match to TRBD1 (6 bases). The CDR3 loop spans 15 amino acids. V lost 5 bases and J lost 0, with 12 bases in between. The germline CDR1 and CDR2 sequences are SGHRS and YFSETQ.

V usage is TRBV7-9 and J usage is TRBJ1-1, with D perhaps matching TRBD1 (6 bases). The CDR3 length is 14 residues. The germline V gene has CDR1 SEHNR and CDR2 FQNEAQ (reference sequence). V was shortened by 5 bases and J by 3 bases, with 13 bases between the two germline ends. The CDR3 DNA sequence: TGTGCCAGCAGCCGCCAGGGGCGCGACACTGAAGCTTTCTTT. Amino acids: CASSRQGRDTEAFF.

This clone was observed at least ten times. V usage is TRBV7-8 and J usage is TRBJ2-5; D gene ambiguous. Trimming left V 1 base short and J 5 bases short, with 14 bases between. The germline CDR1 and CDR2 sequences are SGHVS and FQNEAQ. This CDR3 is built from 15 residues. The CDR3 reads CASSLDERTRETQYF. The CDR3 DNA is TGTGCCAGCAGCTTAGACGAGCGCACCCGGGAGACCCAGTACTTC.

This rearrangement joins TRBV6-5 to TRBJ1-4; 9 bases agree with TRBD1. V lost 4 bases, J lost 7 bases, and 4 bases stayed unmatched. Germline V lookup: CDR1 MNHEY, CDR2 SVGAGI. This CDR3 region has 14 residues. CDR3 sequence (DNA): TGTGCCAGCAGTTCACAGGGGGCTGGTGAAAAACTGTTTTTT. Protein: CASSSQGAGEKLFF.

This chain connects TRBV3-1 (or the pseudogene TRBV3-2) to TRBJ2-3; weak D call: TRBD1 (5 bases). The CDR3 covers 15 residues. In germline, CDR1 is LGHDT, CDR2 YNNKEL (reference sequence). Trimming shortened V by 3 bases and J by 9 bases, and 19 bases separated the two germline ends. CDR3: CASSQSTDLDSTQYF. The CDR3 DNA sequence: TGTGCCAGCAGCCAGTCCACCGATCTAGACAGCACGCAGTATTTT.